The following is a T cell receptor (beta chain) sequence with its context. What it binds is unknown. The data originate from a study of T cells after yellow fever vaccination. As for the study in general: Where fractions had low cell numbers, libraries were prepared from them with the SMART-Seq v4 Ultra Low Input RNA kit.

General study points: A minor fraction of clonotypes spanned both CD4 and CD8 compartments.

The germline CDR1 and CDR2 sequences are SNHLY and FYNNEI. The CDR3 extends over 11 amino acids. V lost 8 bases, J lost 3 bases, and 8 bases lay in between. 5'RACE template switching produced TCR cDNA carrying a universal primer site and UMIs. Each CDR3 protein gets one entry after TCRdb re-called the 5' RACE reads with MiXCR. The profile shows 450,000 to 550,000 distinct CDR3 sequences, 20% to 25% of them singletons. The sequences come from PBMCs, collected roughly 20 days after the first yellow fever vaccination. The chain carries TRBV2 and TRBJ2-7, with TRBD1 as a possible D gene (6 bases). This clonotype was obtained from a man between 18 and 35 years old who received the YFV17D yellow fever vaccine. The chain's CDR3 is CASGQIYEQYV. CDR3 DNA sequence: TGTGCCAGCGGACAGATCTACGAGCAGTACGTC.